This T cell receptor beta chain was profiled in a study of blood T cell repertoires in COVID-19. Background on the study: Samples of COVID-19 (acute and convalescent) were obtained from the United States, Italy and Spain. Nucleic acid was either cDNA or gDNA, and it came from T cells, B-cell-depleted T cells, or PBMCs.

CDR1 SEHNR and CDR2 FQNEAQ come from the germline V gene (reference sequence). This CDR3 is 15 amino acids long. Trimming cost V 2 bases and J 2 bases, with 13 bases left between them. Methods used by the authors: From reference gene primer amplification, estimates of nucleated cell counts were derived. Clones were read by immunoSEQ multiplex PCR, and TCRdb kept only the in-frame ones, dropping some. V and J calls and clone size follow that table, whereas D and trimming were derived from the DNA. The sample holds approximately 280,000 clones, around 88% seen once. The chain is built from TRBV7-9 and TRBJ2-7; D uncertain. The specimen was peripheral blood. This clonotype was sampled from a man between 35 and 55 years old with acute or convalescent COVID-19. CDR3 in DNA: TGTGCCAGCAGCTTATCGGGTGACCGTACCTACGAGCAGTACTTC. Its translation is CASSLSGDRTYEQYF.